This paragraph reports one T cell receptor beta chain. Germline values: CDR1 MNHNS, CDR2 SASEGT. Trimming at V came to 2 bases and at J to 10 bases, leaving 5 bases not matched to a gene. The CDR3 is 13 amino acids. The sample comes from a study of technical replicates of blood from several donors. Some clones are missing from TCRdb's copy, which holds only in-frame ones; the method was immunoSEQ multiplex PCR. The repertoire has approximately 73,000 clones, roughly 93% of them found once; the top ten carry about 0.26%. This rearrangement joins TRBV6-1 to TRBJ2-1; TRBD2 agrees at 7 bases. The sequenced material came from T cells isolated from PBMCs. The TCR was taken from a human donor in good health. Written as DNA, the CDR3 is TGTGCCAGCAGTGAACTGGGGGGGGACGAGCAGTTCTTC. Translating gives CASSELGGDEQFF.